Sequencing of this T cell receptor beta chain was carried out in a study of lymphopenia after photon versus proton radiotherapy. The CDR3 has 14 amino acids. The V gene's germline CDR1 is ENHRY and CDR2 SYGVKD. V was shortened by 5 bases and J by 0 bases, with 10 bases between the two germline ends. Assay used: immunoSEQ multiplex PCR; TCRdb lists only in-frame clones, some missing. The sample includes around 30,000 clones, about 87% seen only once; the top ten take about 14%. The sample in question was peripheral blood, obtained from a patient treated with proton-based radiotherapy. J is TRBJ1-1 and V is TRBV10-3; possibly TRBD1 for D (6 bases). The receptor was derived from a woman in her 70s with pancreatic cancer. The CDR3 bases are TGTGCCATCAGTCCGGACAGTGTGAACACTGAAGCTTTCTTT. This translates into CAISPDSVNTEAFF.